Each of the 15 T cell receptor beta chains below was sequenced from the same sample in a study of CD8+CD57+ T cells in acquired aplastic anemia. Researchers used genomic DNA as the template to profile TCR beta VDJ and CDR3. TCRdb used MiXCR to reprocess the reads, holding one entry per CDR3 protein. The profile covers about half a million distinct CDR3 sequences, with under 40% appearing a single time and less than 1% taken by the ten largest. Flow cytometry had shown expanded CD8+CD57+ cells in the patients chosen for sequencing. The sequenced sample consisted of sorted CD4+, CD8+, or CD8+CD57+ T cells (not recorded which) from PBMCs. All receptors derive from a human donor with aplastic anemia.

The chain combines TRBV25-1 with TRBJ2-3, with D maybe TRBD2 (7 bases). Trimming removed 6 bases at V and 3 bases at J, with 19 bases between. CDR3 length: 16 amino acids. Germline loops: CDR1 MGHDK, CDR2 SYGVNS. CDR3 loop: CASSAVRGGRTDTQYF. DNA for the CDR3: TGTGCCAGCAGCGCCGTGAGGGGGGGGAGGACAGATACGCAGTATTTT.

This clonotype was seen many times. The V and J genes are TRBV25-1 and TRBJ1-6, with TRBD1 matching over 8 bases. The CDR3 contains 14 residues. J gave up 6 bases and V 7 bases, and 5 bases lay outside the gene matches. Germline assignment: CDR1 MGHDK and CDR2 SYGVNS. CDR3 nucleotide sequence: TGTGCCAGCAAGCAGGGGGCGGTTAATTCACCCCTCCACTTT. Translated, it gives CASKQGAVNSPLHF.

This clonotype was seen ten or more times. The V gene is TRBV15, the J gene TRBJ1-6, with TRBD1 identical over 8 bases. CDR1 and CDR2 (germline): LNHNV, YYDKDF (reference sequence). After removal of 0 bases from V and 12 bases from J, the junction contained 13 bases not matched to a gene. The CDR3 is 17 residues long. CDR3 bases: TGTGCCACCAGCAGAGATCCCCCTCAGGGGGCTTCAGGACCCCTCCACTTT. It specifies CATSRDPPQGASGPLHF.

V usage is TRBV19 and J usage is TRBJ2-1; 10 nucleotides align to TRBD2. The trim removed 3 bases at V and 6 bases at J, leaving 8 bases unmatched. The CDR3 length is 16 residues. Germline lookup yields CDR1 LNHDA and CDR2 SQIVND (reference sequence). CDR3 protein: CASSISGRGSFNEQFF. For the CDR3, the DNA is TGTGCCAGTAGTATCAGCGGGAGGGGATCGTTCAATGAGCAGTTCTTC.

The CDR3 DNA reads TGTGCCAGCAGGCCAGGACGGCAAGAGACCCAGTACTTC. It yields the protein CASRPGRQETQYF. The chain combines TRBV28 with TRBJ2-5; D call uncertain. There are 13 residues in the CDR3. From germline, CDR1 is MDHEN and CDR2 SYDVKM. V dropped 6 bases and J dropped 2 bases, with 10 bases sitting between them.

This clonotype was counted at least ten times. The DNA for the CDR3 is TGTGCCAGCAGCGTAGTGGACTCTGGAAACACCATATATTTT. Translation gives CASSVVDSGNTIYF. The chain employs TRBV9 and TRBJ1-3; D is undetermined. The CDR3 length is 14 residues. Per germline, CDR1 SGDLS and CDR2 YYNGEE. V was clipped by 0 bases and J by 0 bases, with 4 bases between them.

V is TRBV20-1 and J is TRBJ2-7; 8 bases agree with TRBD2. This CDR3 is built from 12 residues. Germline CDR1 reads DFQATT; CDR2 reads SNEGSKA (reference sequence). The V segment lost 8 bases and the J segment 2 bases; nucleotides outside the gene matches: 5. The CDR3 loop reads CSLAGLTYEQYF. CDR3 in DNA: TGCAGTTTAGCGGGACTAACCTACGAGCAGTACTTC.

About this clonotype: A clone one base away is much larger, so this may be a read error. The chain combines TRBV9 with TRBJ2-3, with D unclear. The germline V gene encodes CDR1 SGDLS and CDR2 YYNGEE. The CDR3 loop spans 13 amino acids. CDR3: CASRGDSTDAQYF. DNA for the CDR3: TGTGCCAGCAGGGGTGACTCCACAGATGCGCAGTATTTT.

In its sample, this clonotype was seen a few times. The genes are TRBV14 and TRBJ2-3, with no clear D. Germline CDR1 and CDR2: SGHDN and FVKESK. V lost 4 bases and J lost 4, with 9 bases in between. CDR3 length: 13 amino acids. The CDR3 loop is CASSLAGSDTQYF. For the CDR3, the DNA is TGTGCCAGCAGCCTTGCTGGGTCAGATACGCAGTATTTT.

This clonotype has more than one count but fewer than ten. The chain has TRBV5-1 and TRBJ1-1; TRBD1 aligns across 8 bases. Germline CDR1 reads SGHRS; CDR2 reads YFSETQ. V shed 5 bases and J 4 bases; nucleotides not matched to a gene: 7. The CDR3 covers 14 residues. The CDR3 DNA follows: TGCGCCAGCAGTACTGAAGGACAGGGCACTGAAGCTTTCTTT. Its protein product is CASSTEGQGTEAFF.

The chain carries TRBV20-1 and TRBJ1-5; the match to TRBD1 covers 10 bases. Germline loops: CDR1 DFQATT, CDR2 SNEGSKA (reference sequence). This CDR3 spans 15 amino acids. V lost 6 bases and J lost 4; bases outside the gene matches: 9. The chain's CDR3 is CSARTGGEENQPQHF. CDR3 nucleotide sequence: TGCAGTGCGCGGACAGGGGGAGAAGAAAATCAGCCCCAGCATTTT.

To note about this clonotype: The junction and the germline gene differ at one end; a read error may be behind it. The V call is TRBV9, the J call TRBJ1-2; 8 nucleotides match TRBD1. Germline CDR1 and CDR2: SGDLS and YYNGEE. The CDR3 totals 11 residues. This CDR3 is CASSLQGANAF. The DNA of the CDR3 is TGTGCCAGCAGCCTTCAGGGGGCTAACGCCTTC.

This clonotype has ten or more counts. DNA of the CDR3: TGTGCCAGCAGCTCGGGACAGGGAACCGACGAGCAGTACTTC. This codes for CASSSGQGTDEQYF. This chain links TRBV11-3 with TRBJ2-7, with 9 bases fitting TRBD1. In germline, CDR1 is SGHNT, CDR2 YENEEA. The CDR3 contains 14 residues. J gave up 5 bases and V 4 bases, and 6 bases lay outside the gene matches.

The rearrangement uses TRBV2 and TRBJ2-5; D is uncertain. Trimming removed 5 bases at V and 2 bases at J, with 12 bases between. This CDR3 spans 14 amino acids. Germline CDR1 SNHLY, CDR2 FYNNEI. In DNA, the CDR3 is TGTGCCAGCAGTTACTCGACAACTCAAGAGACCCAGTACTTC. This encodes CASSYSTTQETQYF.

This clonotype was counted between two and nine times. The chain carries TRBV4-1 and TRBJ1-1; D is ambiguous. Germline CDR1 and CDR2: MGHRA and YSYEKL. Trimming left V 2 bases short and J 1 base short, with 11 bases between. This CDR3 has 15 residues. The CDR3 here is CASSQTRTGNTEAFF. CDR3 DNA: TGCGCCAGCAGCCAAACTAGGACGGGGAACACTGAAGCTTTCTTT.